Here is one T cell receptor (beta chain) with its context. Antigen specificity is unknown. These data originate in a study of identical twins. Findings of the study overall: Models predicted less out-of-frame TCR alpha sharing in monozygotic twins than was found. A lower insertion count was a feature of abundant cord blood beta clonotypes, with no such feature in memory repertoires. Within twin pairs, the out-of-frame alpha sequences they shared showed excess low generation probability.

A single record per CDR3 protein comes from TCRdb applying MiXCR to the 5' RACE reads. The sample gives around 530,000 distinct CDR3 sequences, around 15% of which show up once; around 0.48% is in the top ten. Trimming cost V 2 bases and J 0 bases, with 11 bases left between them. Germline lookup yields CDR1 MNHEY and CDR2 SVGAGI. CDR3 length: 15 amino acids. These data were likewise used in another study, on yellow fever vaccine responses in identical twins. In that study: Twins' vaccine T cell response reportedly seemed partly convergent, partly personalized.

The specimen was CD4+ T cells sorted from blood. The origin of this receptor is a woman between 18 and 29 years old in good health. This sequence joins TRBV6-5 and TRBJ2-7; possible D gene TRBD2, 5 bases. CDR3 coding DNA: TGTGCCAGCAGTTACACCAGCGGAACCTCCTACGAGCAGTACTTC. The encoded protein is CASSYTSGTSYEQYF.